The rows below give T cell receptor beta chains drawn from one sample of a study of OX40 agonist ivuxolimab in advanced cancers. Libraries were prepared by immunoSEQ multiplex PCR; TCRdb keeps only in-frame clonotypes and omits some of them. In the table there are about 82,000 clones, around 83% of which are singletons. The starting material was CD4+ or CD8+ T cells sorted from blood, obtained in a trial of the OX40 agonist ivuxolimab. The origin of the receptors is an adult with an advanced solid tumor such as melanoma, head and neck, liver or kidney cancer. Both conserved end residues are part of each CDR3. A D gene is named only where the DNA matches it firmly. Clone size appears in some rows only: once, few, many, or a class for an expanded clone.

D: -; J: TRBJ1-3; V: TRBV7-2; size: -; DNA: TGTGCCAGCAGCGGGAGTCCGACCTCTGGAAACACCATATATTTT; CDR3: CASSGSPTSGNTIYF
D: TRBD1; J: TRBJ2-5; V: TRBV5-1; size: -; DNA: TGCGCCAGCAGCCAAACAGGGGAACCGGCCAAAGAGACCCAGTACTTC; CDR3: CASSQTGEPAKETQYF
D: -; J: TRBJ2-1; V: TRBV11-2; size: -; DNA: TGTGCCAGCAGCTTCGGCGAGAGCTCCTACAATGAGCAGTTCTTC; CDR3: CASSFGESSYNEQFF
D: -; J: TRBJ2-3; V: TRBV19; size: -; DNA: TGTGCCAGTCGAGACCGGGATCGCATCTATACGCAGTATTTT; CDR3: CASRDRDRIYTQYF
D: TRBD1; J: TRBJ1-1; V: TRBV6-6; size: -; DNA: TGTGCCAGCAGCAAACTCTCAGGGGGAGGCACTGAAGCTTTCTTT; CDR3: CASSKLSGGGTEAFF
D: -; J: TRBJ2-7; V: TRBV27; size: -; DNA: TGTGCCAGCAGTAGAAACAGGGAGCAGTACTTC; CDR3: CASSRNREQYF
D: TRBD1; J: TRBJ1-1; V: TRBV5-1; size: -; DNA: TGCGCCAGCAGCTTGGTGGGACAGGGGGCGGGTAAAGCTTTCTTT; CDR3: CASSLVGQGAGKAFF
D: TRBD1; J: TRBJ1-1; V: TRBV4-2; size: -; DNA: TGTGCCAGCAGCCAGGGACAGGGTGCGAACACTGAAGCTTTCTTT; CDR3: CASSQGQGANTEAFF
D: -; J: TRBJ2-3; V: TRBV9; size: -; DNA: TGTGCCAGCAGCAGAGGTGGGGGGATCATAACAGACACGCAGTATTTT; CDR3: CASSRGGGIITDTQYF
D: -; J: TRBJ1-5; V: TRBV5-6; size: few; DNA: TGTGCCAGCAGCTTACTAGGGGTGAGCAATCAGCCCCAGCATTTT; CDR3: CASSLLGVSNQPQHF
D: TRBD1; J: TRBJ1-4; V: TRBV25-1; size: -; DNA: TGTGCCAGCAGCTCCTTAACAGGGGCCGGGGAAAAACTGTTTTTT; CDR3: CASSSLTGAGEKLFF
D: -; J: TRBJ1-6; V: TRBV18; size: -; DNA: TGTGCCAGCTCACGAGGGCTCGGTTCACCCCTCCACTTT; CDR3: CASSRGLGSPLHF
D: TRBD1; J: TRBJ2-1; V: TRBV11-3; size: -; DNA: TGTGCCAGCAGCCTAGGACAGGTCCCTTACAATGAGCAGTTCTTC; CDR3: CASSLGQVPYNEQFF
D: TRBD1; J: TRBJ1-3; V: TRBV5-1; size: -; DNA: TGCGCCAGCAGCCGGGGACAGGGGACTGGAAACACCATATATTTT; CDR3: CASSRGQGTGNTIYF
D: -; J: TRBJ1-3; V: TRBV2; size: -; DNA: TGTGCCAGCAGCCCCGGGCAGGGAGCCACTGGAAACACCATATATTTT; CDR3: CASSPGQGATGNTIYF
D: -; J: TRBJ1-6; V: TRBV18; size: -; DNA: TGTGCCAGCTCACCGCGGACAGATTCACCCCTCCACTTT; CDR3: CASSPRTDSPLHF
D: TRBD1; J: TRBJ1-4; V: TRBV10-2; size: -; DNA: TGCGCCAGCAGGGAGACAGGGGGGCTCGCAACTAATGAAAAACTGTTTTTT; CDR3: CASRETGGLATNEKLFF
D: TRBD2; J: TRBJ2-3; V: TRBV19; size: -; DNA: TGTGCCAGTAGTATTCGGCGACTAGCGAGCACAGATACGCAGTATTTT; CDR3: CASSIRRLASTDTQYF
D: -; J: TRBJ2-3; V: TRBV19; size: -; DNA: TGTGCCAGTAGGGGCCACCGAGCTAGCACAGATACGCAGTATTTT; CDR3: CASRGHRASTDTQYF
D: TRBD2; J: TRBJ2-3; V: TRBV7-9; size: -; DNA: TGTGCCAGCAGCTTAGGGGCTAGCGGGGCCACAGATACGCAGTATTTT; CDR3: CASSLGASGATDTQYF
D: TRBD2; J: TRBJ2-5; V: TRBV2; size: -; DNA: TGTGCCAGGGGACTAGCGGGGATGCCAGAGACCCAGTACTTC; CDR3: CARGLAGMPETQYF
D: -; J: TRBJ1-5; V: TRBV6-1; size: -; DNA: TGTGCCAGCAATCGGGCCTCCCAGAGCAATCAGCCCCAGCATTTT; CDR3: CASNRASQSNQPQHF
D: TRBD1; J: TRBJ2-5; V: TRBV4-1; size: -; DNA: TGCGCCAGCAGCCAGGGACAGGGGGAAGGAGAGACCCAGTACTTC; CDR3: CASSQGQGEGETQYF
D: TRBD1; J: TRBJ1-4; V: TRBV10-3; size: -; DNA: TGTGCCATCAGTGAGTCAAGGGACAGGGGTGAAAAACTGTTTTTT; CDR3: CAISESRDRGEKLFF
D: -; J: TRBJ1-5; V: TRBV28; size: -; DNA: TGTGCCAGCAGTCCGGGACACGGCTATGATCAGCCCCAGCATTTT; CDR3: CASSPGHGYDQPQHF
D: TRBD1; J: TRBJ1-4; V: TRBV27; size: -; DNA: TGTGCCAGCAGTCCTACGGACAGGGTGGAAGAAAAACTGTTTTTT; CDR3: CASSPTDRVEEKLFF
D: -; J: TRBJ2-5; V: TRBV14; size: -; DNA: TGTGCCAGCAGCCAAGAGCGGGAGACCCAGTACTTC; CDR3: CASSQERETQYF
D: -; J: TRBJ2-1; V: TRBV7-3; size: -; DNA: TGTGCCAGCAGCTTACCGGGAGTCACGAATGAGCAGTTCTTC; CDR3: CASSLPGVTNEQFF
D: TRBD2; J: TRBJ2-1; V: TRBV5-8; size: -; DNA: TGTGCCAGCCTAGCGGGAGTCTTCTACAATGAGCAGTTCTTC; CDR3: CASLAGVFYNEQFF
D: -; J: TRBJ2-1; V: TRBV10-1; size: -; DNA: TGCGCCAGCAGTGAGTCGAAGCGCACCAAAGATGAGCAGTTCTTC; CDR3: CASSESKRTKDEQFF
D: -; J: TRBJ2-5; V: TRBV9; size: -; DNA: TGTGCCAGCAGCGTTGGCCCGCGGACACGGCGACAAGAGACCCAGTACTTC; CDR3: CASSVGPRTRRQETQYF
D: -; J: TRBJ1-5; V: TRBV19; size: -; DNA: TGTGCCAGTAGTCGGGAGTCATCAAATCAGCCCCAGCATTTT; CDR3: CASSRESSNQPQHF
D: -; J: TRBJ1-2; V: TRBV18; size: -; DNA: TGTGCCAGCTCACCAGAACGGGCGTACGGCTACACCTTC; CDR3: CASSPERAYGYTF
D: -; J: TRBJ1-5; V: TRBV7-2; size: -; DNA: TGTGCCAGCAGCTTAGAGACAGCGTACAATCAGCCCCAGCATTTT; CDR3: CASSLETAYNQPQHF
D: TRBD2; J: TRBJ2-5; V: TRBV4-3; size: -; DNA: TGCGCCAGCAGCCAATCCGGGACTAACCAAGAGACCCAGTACTTC; CDR3: CASSQSGTNQETQYF
D: -; J: TRBJ2-3; V: TRBV9; size: few; DNA: TGTGCCAGCAGCGTAGATACGGGGGACACAGATACGCAGTATTTT; CDR3: CASSVDTGDTDTQYF
D: TRBD1; J: TRBJ1-2; V: TRBV7-2; size: once; DNA: TGTGCCAGCAGACCTTCCCCAGGGGGCCGGGACACCTTC; CDR3: CASRPSPGGRDTF
D: -; J: TRBJ2-5; V: TRBV7-2; size: -; DNA: TGTGCCAGCAGCTTGAGGTTGTACCAAGAGACCCAGTACTTC; CDR3: CASSLRLYQETQYF
D: -; J: TRBJ2-7; V: TRBV28; size: -; DNA: TGTGCCAGCAGGCGGACCTACGAGCAGTACTTC; CDR3: CASRRTYEQYF
D: TRBD1; J: TRBJ2-1; V: TRBV5-1; size: -; DNA: TGCGCCAGCAGCTTGGTAGGGCTCGGACAGGGTGCCGATGAGCAGTTCTTC; CDR3: CASSLVGLGQGADEQFF
D: -; J: TRBJ1-4; V: TRBV7-8; size: -; DNA: TGTGCCAGCAGCTTAGGCAGGAGAAATGAAAAACTGTTTTTT; CDR3: CASSLGRRNEKLFF
D: -; J: TRBJ2-7; V: TRBV15; size: -; DNA: TGTGCCACCAGCATGAACTACGAGCAGTACTTC; CDR3: CATSMNYEQYF
D: TRBD2; J: TRBJ2-1; V: TRBV28; size: -; DNA: TGTGCCAGTCCCCAGACTAGCGGGGGGGTTAGCTCCTACAATGAGCAGTTCTTC; CDR3: CASPQTSGGVSSYNEQFF
D: TRBD1; J: TRBJ1-1; V: TRBV5-1; size: -; DNA: TGCGCCAGCAGCTTACCGGACAGGCGGGACACTGAAGCTTTCTTT; CDR3: CASSLPDRRDTEAFF
D: -; J: TRBJ1-3; V: TRBV11-1; size: -; DNA: TGTGCCAGCAGCTTGGCCTCACCTTCTGGAAACACCATATATTTT; CDR3: CASSLASPSGNTIYF
D: -; J: TRBJ1-6; V: TRBV27; size: -; DNA: TGTGCCAGCAGTTCGGTTTTGGGCAGACGTAATTCACCCCTCCACTTT; CDR3: CASSSVLGRRNSPLHF
D: -; J: TRBJ2-5; V: TRBV5-4; size: -; DNA: TGTGCCAGCAGCTTGGCGGGGGTCAGAGAGACCCAGTACTTC; CDR3: CASSLAGVRETQYF
D: -; J: TRBJ1-3; V: TRBV11-2; size: -; DNA: TGTGCCAGCAGCCCCCGCCGGACTGAGAGCTCTGGAAACACCATATATTTT; CDR3: CASSPRRTESSGNTIYF
D: TRBD1; J: TRBJ1-4; V: TRBV28; size: -; DNA: TGTGCCAGCCGGGACAGGGGGCCTAGAGAGAATGAAAAACTGTTTTTT; CDR3: CASRDRGPRENEKLFF
D: -; J: TRBJ2-1; V: TRBV11-2; size: -; DNA: TGTGCCAGCAGCTTAGACTCTCGGGCGTTCTTC; CDR3: CASSLDSRAFF
D: -; J: TRBJ2-7; V: TRBV2; size: -; DNA: TGTGCCAGCAGTCGGGACGGGACCTACGAGCAGTACTTC; CDR3: CASSRDGTYEQYF
D: TRBD1; J: TRBJ2-5; V: TRBV7-6; size: -; DNA: TGTGCCAGCAGCTTAGGGTTCGCAGGGGGCCAAGAGACCCAGTACTTC; CDR3: CASSLGFAGGQETQYF
D: TRBD2; J: TRBJ2-3; V: TRBV7-2; size: few; DNA: TGTGCCAGCAGCCTTAGCGGGGTCACAGATACGCAGTATTTT; CDR3: CASSLSGVTDTQYF
D: -; J: TRBJ2-5; V: TRBV6-6; size: -; DNA: TGTGCCAGCGGGGGCAACCAAGAGACCCAGTACTTC; CDR3: CASGGNQETQYF
D: -; J: TRBJ1-4; V: TRBV7-8; size: -; DNA: TGTGCCAGCAGCTCGGGACTCACAACTAATGAAAAACTGTTTTTT; CDR3: CASSSGLTTNEKLFF